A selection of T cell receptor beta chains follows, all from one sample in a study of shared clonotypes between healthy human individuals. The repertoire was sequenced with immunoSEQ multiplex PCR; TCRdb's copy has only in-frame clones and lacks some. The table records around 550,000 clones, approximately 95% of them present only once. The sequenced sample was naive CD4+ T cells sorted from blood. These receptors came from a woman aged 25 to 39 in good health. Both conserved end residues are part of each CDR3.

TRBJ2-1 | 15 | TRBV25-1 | CASSEPGVATNEQFF
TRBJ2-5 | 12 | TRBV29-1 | CSTRQTQETQYF
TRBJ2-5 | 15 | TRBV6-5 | CASSYIRLAGETQYF
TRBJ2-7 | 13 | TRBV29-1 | CSTENPTPWEQYF
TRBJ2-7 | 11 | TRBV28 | CASRDSSEQYF
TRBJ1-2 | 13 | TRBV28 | CASSEASNYGYTF
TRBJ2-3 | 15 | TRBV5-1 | CASSTGTSGSNTQYF
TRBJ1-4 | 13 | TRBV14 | CASSQGYREKLFF
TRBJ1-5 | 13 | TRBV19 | CASSPQGWEPQHF
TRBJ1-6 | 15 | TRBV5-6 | CASSPSGGLGSPLHF
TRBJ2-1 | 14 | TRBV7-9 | CASSLFASYNEQFF
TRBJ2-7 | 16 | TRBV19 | CASSPYLAGEFDEQYF
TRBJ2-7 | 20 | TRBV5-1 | CASSLEPTSGRSPSSYEQYF
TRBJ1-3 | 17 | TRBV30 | CAWSIKWTAISGNTIYF